This TCR beta chain was found in a study of blood T cells in healthy people across ages (dated by TCRdb to between 2014 and 2017). For the study in its entirety: In model experiments, template switching captured roughly one uniquely barcoded TCR beta cDNA molecule for every two T cells. Age-related changes in TCR beta repertoire diversity were measured in the study by deep sequencing normalized with unique cDNA molecular identifiers. The donors were split into four age groups: young (average about 16 years), middle-aged (roughly 40), aged (roughly 60) and long-lived (more than 80). To avoid experimental bias, donors of different ages were randomly spread across the sequencing lanes. The study analyzed two additional independent replicas of 1 million unique cDNA reads from the same blood draw for two donors, one aged 18 to 30 and one aged 80 or older. Results and caveats for the whole study, not just this receptor: Because donor CMV infection status was unknown, age-related changes in expanded clonotypes were potentially confounded. Observed TCR beta diversity per million T cells fell roughly linearly with age, and a significant reduction was already apparent by age approximately 41. Bulk unsorted PBMC profiling prevented conclusive comparison of naive and antigen-experienced compartments. Compared with the aged group, the long-lived group had more naive CD4+ T cells, fewer expanded clones and increased TCR diversity, a pattern suggesting age selection. Total diversity estimates from one million sequenced T cells were considered lower bounds and underestimates. A strong correlation was found between observed TCR beta diversity and the percentage of naive T cells measured by flow cytometry.

Systemically healthy Caucasian individuals from Russia, 39 in total and aged roughly 6 to 95 years, were included as donors. Roughly 9.5 milliliters of peripheral blood were drawn from each donor into EDTA-treated Vacutainer tubes. Ficoll-Paque density-gradient centrifugation was used to isolate PBMCs, with at least 7 million obtained per sample. Total RNA was extracted from PBMCs with Trizol reagent, with at least 6 micrograms obtained per sample. For every donor, flow cytometry on a PBMC aliquot measured the percentage of naive CD45RAhigh/CD27high T cells. The library was made by 5' RACE. Sequencing instrument: Illumina HiSeq 2500. A second 7 to 11 cycle PCR used a sample-barcoded 5' primer and a J-beta primer mix. Each TCR beta cDNA molecule received a unique molecular identifier from a template-switch 5' adaptor carrying 12 random nucleotides. At least 2.5 million CDR3-containing paired-end reads were obtained from each sample. First-strand cDNA synthesis was performed from all RNA using the Mint cDNA synthesis kit, with priming by a TRBC-specific oligonucleotide. All cDNA was treated with uracil-DNA glycosylase and then went through a first 18-cycle PCR with the universal primers M1SS and BC2_uni_R. The paper's processing steps were these. For normalization, 1 million high-quality reads, each with a distinct molecular identifier, were randomly selected from each sample. Instead of being binned into consensus sequences, reads with shared molecular identifiers were discarded. MiTCR, set to a Q25 quality threshold and the strictest error-elimination algorithm, was used for CDR3 identification, clonotype clustering and error correction. A nonparametric unseen species model with Euler transformation was used to estimate lower-bound total TCR beta diversity. TCRdb reanalyzed the raw reads on its own, using fastp at Q25 for trimming and MiXCR for clone calling, and kept in-frame beta chains. Entries that share a CDR3 protein sequence are merged under the most common genes and DNA. The V and J calls and clone size are TCRdb's, not the authors'. The sample records about a million distinct CDR3 sequences, roughly 48% of which are singletons. The ten largest account for roughly an eighth of the sample.

There are 14 amino acids in the CDR3, from cysteine to phenylalanine inclusive. The retained sequence is limited to the CDR3, 42 bases, with the frame set at the first base. Via the germline V gene (reference sequence), CDR1 is SEHNR and CDR2 FQNEAQ. Clipping removes 4 bases from V and 2 bases from J, with 4 as the unmatched junction base count. This clonotype has just a few counts. The antigen it binds to is not known. No per-base quality is available; no much larger clone lies one base away. This chain joins TRBV7-9 to TRBJ2-7; 8 bases in the middle match TRBD1. The source material was blood. The source of this sequence is a man aged 25-45 years in good health. The encoded CDR3 is CASSSGGLAYEQYF. The DNA sequence is as follows: TGTGCCAGCAGCTCAGGGGGCTTAGCCTACGAGCAGTACTTC.